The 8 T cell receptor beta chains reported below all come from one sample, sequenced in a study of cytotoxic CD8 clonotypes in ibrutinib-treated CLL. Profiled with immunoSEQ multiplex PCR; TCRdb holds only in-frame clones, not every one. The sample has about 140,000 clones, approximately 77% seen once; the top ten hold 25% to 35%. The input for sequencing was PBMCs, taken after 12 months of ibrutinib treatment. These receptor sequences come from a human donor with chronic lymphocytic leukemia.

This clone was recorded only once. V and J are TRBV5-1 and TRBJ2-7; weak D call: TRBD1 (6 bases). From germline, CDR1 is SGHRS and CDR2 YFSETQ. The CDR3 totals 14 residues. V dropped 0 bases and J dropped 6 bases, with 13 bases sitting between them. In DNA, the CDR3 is TGCGCCAGCAGCTTGGCCGGTACAGGGTTCGAGCAGTACTTC. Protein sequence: CASSLAGTGFEQYF.

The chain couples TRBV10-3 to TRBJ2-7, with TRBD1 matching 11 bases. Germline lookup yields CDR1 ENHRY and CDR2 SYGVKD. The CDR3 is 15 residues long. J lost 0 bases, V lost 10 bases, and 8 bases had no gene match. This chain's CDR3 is CATGQGADGSYEQYF. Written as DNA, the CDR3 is TGTGCCACTGGACAGGGGGCGGATGGCTCCTACGAGCAGTACTTC.

The DNA of the CDR3 is TGTGCCATCAGATGGACAGGGGATTCTGAAGCTTTCTTT. It encodes CAIRWTGDSEAFF. J is TRBJ1-1 and V is TRBV10-3, with TRBD1 identical over 9 bases. V gave up 6 bases and J gave up 6 bases; unmatched junction bases: 5. The CDR3 is made up of 13 amino acids. Germline-derived CDR1 and CDR2 are ENHRY and SYGVKD.

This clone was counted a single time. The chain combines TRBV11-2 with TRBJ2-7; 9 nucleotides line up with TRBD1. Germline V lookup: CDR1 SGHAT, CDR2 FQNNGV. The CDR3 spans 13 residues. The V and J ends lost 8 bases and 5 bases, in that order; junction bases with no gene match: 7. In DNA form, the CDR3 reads TGTGCCAGCGGTGGGACAGGGCACCACGAGCAGTACTTC. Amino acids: CASGGTGHHEQYF. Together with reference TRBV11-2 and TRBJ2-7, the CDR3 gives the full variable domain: EAGVAQSPRYKIIEKRQSVAFWCNPISGHATLYWYQQILGQGPKLLIQFQNNGVVDDSQLPKDRFSAERLKGVDSTLKIQPAKLEDSAVYLCASGGTGHHEQYFGPGTRLTVT.

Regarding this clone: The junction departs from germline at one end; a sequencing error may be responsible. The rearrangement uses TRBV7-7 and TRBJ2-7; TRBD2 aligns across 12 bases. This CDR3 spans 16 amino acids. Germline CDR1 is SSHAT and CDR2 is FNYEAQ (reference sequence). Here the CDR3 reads CASSPGWTSGTHEQYF. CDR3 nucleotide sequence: TGTGCTAGCAGCCCCGGGTGGACTAGCGGGACCCACGAGCAGTACTTC.

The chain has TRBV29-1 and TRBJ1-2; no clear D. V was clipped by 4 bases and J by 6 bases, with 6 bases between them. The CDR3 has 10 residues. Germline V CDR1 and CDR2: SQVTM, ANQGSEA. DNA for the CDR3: TGCAGCGTTGGGGGAGATGGCTACACCTTC. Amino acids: CSVGGDGYTF.

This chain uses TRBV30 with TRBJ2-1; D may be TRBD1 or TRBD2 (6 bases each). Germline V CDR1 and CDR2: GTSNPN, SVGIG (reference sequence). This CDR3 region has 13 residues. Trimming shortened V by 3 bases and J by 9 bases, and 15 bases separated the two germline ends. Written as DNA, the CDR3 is TGTGCCTGGAGCTTGATCAGGGGAGGTGAGCAGTTCTTC. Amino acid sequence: CAWSLIRGGEQFF. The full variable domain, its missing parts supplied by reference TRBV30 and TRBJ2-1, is SQTIHQWPATLVQPVGSPLSLECTVEGTSNPNLYWYRQAAGRGLQLLFYSVGIGQISSEVPQNLSASRPQDRQFILSSKKLLLSDSGFYLCAWSLIRGGEQFFGPGTRLTVL.

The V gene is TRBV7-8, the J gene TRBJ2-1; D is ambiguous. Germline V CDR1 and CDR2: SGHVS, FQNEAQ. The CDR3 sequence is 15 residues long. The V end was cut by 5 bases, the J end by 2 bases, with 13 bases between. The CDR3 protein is CASSTRWVTYNEQFF. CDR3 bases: TGTGCCAGCAGCACGCGTTGGGTGACCTACAATGAGCAGTTCTTC.